This T cell receptor (beta chain) is drawn from a study of T cell changes during pregnancy in multiple sclerosis. The germline gives CDR1 SGHNT, CDR2 YYREEE (reference sequence). There are 15 residues in the CDR3. V shed 0 bases and J shed 0 bases, with 10 bases lying between them. Sequencing used immunoSEQ multiplex PCR; TCRdb keeps in-frame clones, though not all of them. The sample lists 30,000 to 45,000 clones; about 92% were seen once. The specimen was CD4+ T cells from peripheral blood mononuclear cells, collected after pregnancy. This chain links TRBV5-4 with TRBJ2-7, with a tentative D call TRBD1 (6 bases). The clonotype originates from a female donor with multiple sclerosis, enrolled in a pregnancy study. CDR3 sequence: CASSLDQGSSYEQYF. In nucleotides, the CDR3 is TGTGCCAGCAGCTTGGACCAGGGGAGCTCCTACGAGCAGTACTTC.